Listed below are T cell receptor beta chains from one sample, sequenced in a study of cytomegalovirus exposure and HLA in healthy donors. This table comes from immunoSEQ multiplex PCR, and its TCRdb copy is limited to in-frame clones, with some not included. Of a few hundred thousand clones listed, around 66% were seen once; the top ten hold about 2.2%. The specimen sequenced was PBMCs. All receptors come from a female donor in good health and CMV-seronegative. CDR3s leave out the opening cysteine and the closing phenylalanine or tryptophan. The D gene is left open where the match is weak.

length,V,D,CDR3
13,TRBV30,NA,AWSSLARANTEAF
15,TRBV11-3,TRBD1,ASSLKSGQVPYTEAF
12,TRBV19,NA,ASSYSSNSYEQY
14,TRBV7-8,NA,ASRLTSKRLQETQY
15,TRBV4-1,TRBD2,ASSPLIAGVSTDTQY
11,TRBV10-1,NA,ASSESRAGELF
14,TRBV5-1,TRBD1,ASSLAGTGVTGELF
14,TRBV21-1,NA,ASPKKDRKPNYGYT
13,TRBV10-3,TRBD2,AISESSSGPYEQY
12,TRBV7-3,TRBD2,ASNLAGGRGEQY
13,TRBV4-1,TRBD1,ASSPRLGQGSEAF
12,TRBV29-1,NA,SVQQTGDNSPLH
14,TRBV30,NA,AWSALWGSYTDTQY
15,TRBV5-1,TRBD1,ASSLDPGGSGANVLT
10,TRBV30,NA,AWSPADGELF
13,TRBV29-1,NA,SVAGTGRFHYGYT
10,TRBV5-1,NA,ASSSRSYEQY
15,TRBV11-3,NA,ASSLESGGRPSYEQY
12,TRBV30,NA,AWSRPGGGQPQH
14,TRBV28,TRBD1,ASSWGQVANTGELF
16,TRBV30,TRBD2,AWSEGPFRLAGVYEQY
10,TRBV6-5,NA,ASRRTDNEQF
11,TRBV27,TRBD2,ASRAGLPYEQY
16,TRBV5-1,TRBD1,ASSRTGTGGEDGNTIY
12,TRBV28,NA,ASSPGHGNYGYT
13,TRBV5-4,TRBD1,ASSPRQGMNTEAF
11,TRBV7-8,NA,ASSFGGNYGYT
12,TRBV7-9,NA,ASSLRDQGETQY
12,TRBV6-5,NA,ASSYLASREKLF
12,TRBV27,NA,ASSLADSYNEQF
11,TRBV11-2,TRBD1,ASSRTGVAEQY
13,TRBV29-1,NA,SPALLALSTDTQY
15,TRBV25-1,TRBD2,ASSDTTSGRRSYEQY
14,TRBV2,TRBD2,ASSRSSGSGYNEQF
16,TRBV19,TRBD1,ASSTPGQGEGAANVLT
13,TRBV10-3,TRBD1,AISPGQGGSYEQY
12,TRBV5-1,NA,ASTPLGADNEQF
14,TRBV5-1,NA,ASSFAPGEGSTEAF
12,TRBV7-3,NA,ASSLGTSTDTQY
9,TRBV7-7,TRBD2,ASSSGTRLF
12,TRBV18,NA,ASSPPSRDYGYT
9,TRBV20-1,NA,SARDAREQF
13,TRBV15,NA,ATSRGVTGNYEQY
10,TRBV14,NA,ASSQIGPEAF
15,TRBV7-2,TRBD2,ASSLLGAGGGAGEQY
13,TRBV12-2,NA,ASRRDRSITGELF
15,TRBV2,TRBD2,ASGRASAGIAPNEQF
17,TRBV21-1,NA,ASMHRTGGMAGVKETQY
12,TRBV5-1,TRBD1,ASSLQGADEKLF